This T cell receptor (beta chain) was recorded in a study of Graves' ophthalmopathy and Graves' hyperthyroidism. Germline V gene data show CDR1 as SGHTA and CDR2 as FQGNSA. V was clipped by 3 bases and J by 7 bases; unmatched bases: 9. This CDR3 has 15 residues. The sample holds a few counts of this clonotype. The study amplified TCR beta CDR3 regions using RNA transcripts. RT-PCR with HTBI primers came first, then second-round multiplex PCR. MiXCR, run by TCRdb on the multiplex PCR reads, gives a single entry per CDR3 protein. The sample includes hundreds of thousands of distinct CDR3 sequences, about 24% of them seen just once.

Sequencing used peripheral blood. This receptor was identified in a woman younger than 35 with stable Graves' hyperthyroidism. Some clones in this sample may be carry-over from other donors' samples. The V gene is TRBV7-2, the J gene TRBJ2-4; 7 bases fit TRBD2. The CDR3 is CASSLAREGWNIQYF. CDR3 nucleotide sequence: TGTGCCAGCAGCTTGGCCAGGGAGGGCTGGAACATTCAGTACTTC.